The present TCR beta chain was sequenced within a study of blood T cell repertoires in COVID-19. Profiled with immunoSEQ multiplex PCR; TCRdb holds only in-frame clones, not every one. In the table there are about 480,000 clones, around nine tenths of which are singletons. Participants spanned ages roughly 18 to 90 years and resided in roughly 22 US areas. V lost 4 bases to trimming and J lost 3 bases; unmatched junction nucleotides: 5. The CDR3 is 15 residues long. CDR1 is MRHNA and CDR2 is SNTAGT in the germline V gene. Source material: PBMCs or T cells enriched from blood (not recorded which). This chain links TRBV6-4 with TRBJ2-1, with TRBD2 matching 8 bases. This clonotype was obtained from a woman younger than 35 with acute COVID-19. The CDR3 is CASSATSGYYNEQFF. The CDR3 DNA reads TGTGCCAGCAGTGCAACTAGCGGATACTACAATGAGCAGTTCTTC.